These 32 T cell receptor beta chains were all obtained from the same sample, sequenced in a study of blood T cell repertoires in COVID-19. Clones were read by immunoSEQ multiplex PCR, and TCRdb kept only the in-frame ones, dropping some. This repertoire shows about 160,000 clones, approximately 92% found once; its top ten account for around 15%. Specimen: peripheral blood. These receptors all stem from a man aged 18 to 29 with COVID-19, enrolled during active disease.

The chain carries TRBV4-1 and TRBJ1-6; weak D call: TRBD1 (6 bases). The V end lost 2 bases, the J end lost 7 bases, and 9 bases lay between the germline ends. This CDR3 contains 14 residues. In germline, CDR1 is MGHRA, CDR2 YSYEKL. CDR3 amino acids: CASSQITGNSPLHF. CDR3 bases: TGCGCCAGCAGCCAAATAACAGGGAATTCACCCCTCCACTTT.

A single count supports this clone. This chain connects TRBV5-1 to TRBJ2-7, with D possibly matching TRBD1 (5 bases). The germline V gene encodes CDR1 SGHRS and CDR2 YFSETQ. V lost 2 bases, J lost 4 bases, and 13 bases lay in between. The CDR3 runs 14 residues. The CDR3 protein is CASSFSDTVYEQYF. Here the CDR3 DNA reads TGCGCCAGCAGCTTTTCGGACACCGTATACGAGCAGTACTTC.

CDR3 sequence reads: CSVIEREALNTGELFF. The CDR3, as DNA: TGCAGCGTTATCGAGCGGGAGGCGCTGAACACCGGGGAGCTGTTTTTT. J is TRBJ2-2 and V is TRBV29-1; 9 positions match TRBD2. J lost 1 base, V lost 5 bases, and 8 bases had no gene match. The germline gives CDR1 SQVTM, CDR2 ANQGSEA. CDR3 length: 16 amino acids.

The CDR3 nucleotides are TGTGCCAGCAGGGGCCTAAGGAACACTGAAGCTTTCTTT. It encodes CASRGLRNTEAFF. The V and J genes are TRBV14 and TRBJ1-1; D gene ambiguous. Trimming stripped 6 bases from V and 1 base from J, with 9 bases between. The CDR3 runs to 13 residues. Germline V CDR1 and CDR2: SGHDN, FVKESK.

This chain uses TRBV5-5 with TRBJ1-2; tentatively, D is TRBD1 (6 bases). Trimming pared 5 bases from V and 3 bases from J, leaving 11 bases between. The CDR3 has 13 residues. Germline lookup yields CDR1 SGHKS and CDR2 YYEKEE (reference sequence). The CDR3, as DNA: TGTGCCAGCAGGCAGGGACAAGACTATGGCTACACCTTC. Residues: CASRQGQDYGYTF.

The sample holds one count of this clone. The rearrangement uses TRBV5-1 and TRBJ2-5; possibly TRBD1 for D (6 bases). Trimming took 5 bases from V and 0 from J, leaving 11 bases between them. Per the germline V gene, CDR1 is SGHRS and CDR2 is YFSETQ. This CDR3 has 14 residues. The CDR3 protein is CASRPDRNQETQYF. The CDR3 coding sequence is TGCGCCAGCAGACCCGACAGGAACCAAGAGACCCAGTACTTC.

This rearrangement joins TRBV27 to TRBJ2-1, with 14 nucleotides matching TRBD2. The germline CDR1 and CDR2 sequences are MNHEY and SMNVEV (reference sequence). V lost 4 bases and J lost 8; bases outside the gene matches: 4. The CDR3 runs to 15 residues. DNA for the CDR3: TGTGCCAGCAGTTCGGGACTAGCGGGAGTGGATGAGCAGTTCTTC. Translating gives CASSSGLAGVDEQFF.

The chain has TRBV5-4 and TRBJ2-1, with 10 bases identical to TRBD1. Losses at the gene ends were 7 bases for V and 9 bases for J; bases not matched to a gene: 4. Looked up from germline, CDR1 is SGHNT and CDR2 is YYREEE (reference sequence). The CDR3 contains 12 residues. This chain's CDR3 is CASDRGRGEQFF. The CDR3 DNA reads TGTGCCAGCGACAGGGGGCGCGGTGAGCAGTTCTTC.

This clone appeared a single time. The rearrangement joins TRBV11-3 to TRBJ2-7; 11 positions match TRBD1. The germline V gene has CDR1 SGHNT and CDR2 YENEEA. V shed 4 bases and J 5 bases; nucleotides not matched to a gene: 7. This CDR3 is built from 15 residues. The chain's CDR3 is CASSSPGQGDHEQYF. CDR3 nucleotide sequence: TGTGCCAGCAGCTCCCCGGGACAGGGGGACCACGAGCAGTACTTC.

The rearrangement uses TRBV20-1 and TRBJ2-5, with 8 bases identical to TRBD1. Germline V gene lookup returns CDR1 DFQATT and CDR2 SNEGSKA (reference sequence). The CDR3 has 15 amino acids. V lost 3 bases to trimming and J lost 3 bases; unmatched junction nucleotides: 9. The CDR3 loop reads CSASGPGGWEETQYF. The CDR3 region has the DNA TGCAGTGCTAGTGGGCCAGGGGGCTGGGAAGAGACCCAGTACTTC.

The CDR3 is CASSSSGTRKNIQYF. Written as DNA, the CDR3 is TGTGCCAGCAGTAGTTCCGGGACTAGAAAAAACATTCAGTACTTC. V is TRBV6-2 or TRBV6-3 and J is TRBJ2-4, with 8 bases fitting TRBD2. Trimming took 5 bases from V and 4 from J; bases not matched to a gene: 7. Germline lookup yields CDR1 MNHEY and CDR2 SVGEGT. There are 15 residues in the CDR3.

This chain joins TRBV30 and TRBJ1-5; D remains unclear. CDR3 length: 13 amino acids. Trimming removed 2 bases from V and 3 bases from J, with 8 bases in between. The germline V gene has CDR1 GTSNPN and CDR2 SVGIG (reference sequence). The CDR3 coding sequence is TGTGCCTGGAGTCTCGGGAACAATCAGCCCCAGCATTTT. The encoded protein is CAWSLGNNQPQHF.

The CDR3 region is CASSLVALRSYNEQFF. In DNA form, the CDR3 reads TGTGCCAGCAGCTTGGTGGCCCTTCGCTCCTACAATGAGCAGTTCTTC. This chain joins TRBV5-8 and TRBJ2-1, with no clear D. Germline CDR1 and CDR2: SGHTS and YDEGEE. Trimming removed 0 bases at V and 0 bases at J, with 10 bases between. This CDR3 is 16 amino acids long.

The genes are TRBV4-1 and TRBJ2-1; 12 bases line up with TRBD2. The CDR3 runs 17 residues. V lost 3 bases and J lost 4; bases outside the gene matches: 7. In germline, CDR1 is MGHRA, CDR2 YSYEKL. The CDR3, as DNA: TGCGCCAGCAGCCAGCAGGCGCTAGCGGGGGGGTACAATGAGCAGTTCTTC. Amino acids: CASSQQALAGGYNEQFF.

The V gene is TRBV5-6, the J gene TRBJ1-5, with a tentative D call TRBD1 (5 bases). V was shortened by 4 bases and J by 9 bases, with 11 bases between the two germline ends. Looked up from germline, CDR1 is SGHDT and CDR2 is YYEEEE. CDR3 length: 12 amino acids. This chain's CDR3 is CASSVRGRPQHF. The DNA for the CDR3 is TGTGCCAGCAGCGTTAGGGGTCGGCCCCAGCATTTT. Looking up the rest from reference TRBV5-6 and TRBJ1-5 gives the full variable domain: DAGVTQSPTHLIKTRGQQVTLRCSPKSGHDTVSWYQQALGQGPQFIFQYYEEEERQRGNFPDRFSGHQFPNYSSELNVNALLLGDSALYLCASSVRGRPQHFGDGTRLSIL.

The gene calls are TRBV18 and TRBJ1-5; 8 bases match TRBD1. This CDR3 spans 15 amino acids. The germline V gene encodes CDR1 KGHSH and CDR2 LQKENI. J was trimmed by 1 base and V by 4 bases; bases with no gene match: 3. CDR3 sequence: CASSLQGGSNQPQHF. The DNA for the CDR3 is TGTGCCAGCTCACTACAGGGGGGAAGCAATCAGCCCCAGCATTTT.

The J gene is TRBJ2-7, the V gene TRBV29-1; 13 nucleotides line up with TRBD2. This CDR3 comprises 15 residues. The germline V gene encodes CDR1 SQVTM and CDR2 ANQGSEA. The V gene end was trimmed by 2 bases and the J gene end by 6 bases; junction bases not matched to a gene: 7. CDR3 DNA sequence: TGCAGCGTTGAAATAACTAGCGGGAGGGCCGTCGAGCAGTACTTC. Its translation is CSVEITSGRAVEQYF.

The chain couples TRBV27 to TRBJ2-7; 12 bases are a match to TRBD1. Trimming took 6 bases from V and 7 from J; bases not matched to a gene: 4. The germline V gene encodes CDR1 MNHEY and CDR2 SMNVEV (reference sequence). This CDR3 is 13 amino acids long. CDR3 sequence: CASRGQGAFEQYF. The CDR3 DNA reads as TGTGCCAGCAGGGGACAGGGGGCGTTTGAGCAGTACTTC.

The rearrangement joins TRBV24-1 to TRBJ2-5, with 8 nucleotides matching TRBD2. Losses at the gene ends were 2 bases for V and 4 bases for J; bases not matched to a gene: 11. The germline gives CDR1 KGHDR, CDR2 SFDVKD. This CDR3 comprises 17 residues. The CDR3 here is CATSDSLREGPRETQYF. CDR3 nucleotides: TGTGCCACCAGTGATTCCCTACGGGAGGGCCCCCGAGAGACCCAGTACTTC.

About this clone: A junction end diverges from the germline sequence, so it may reflect a read error. The chain uses TRBV15 and TRBJ1-4, with TRBD1 as a possible D gene (5 bases). Germline CDR1 LNHNV, CDR2 YYDKDF (reference sequence). This CDR3 has 15 amino acids. The CDR3 nucleotides are TGTGCCACCAGCCAGGGAAGGGCAACTAATGAAAAACTGCTTTTT. Its translation is CATSQGRATNEKLLF.

CDR3 loop: CAWRLAGGPGTQYF. The CDR3 DNA reads TGTGCCTGGAGGCTAGCGGGAGGGCCTGGGACCCAGTACTTC. The genes are TRBV30 and TRBJ2-5; 12 bases agree with TRBD2. The V gene's germline CDR1 is GTSNPN and CDR2 SVGIG (reference sequence). V was clipped by 3 bases and J by 7 bases; unmatched bases: 6. The CDR3 sequence is 14 residues long.

The chain links TRBV28 to TRBJ1-2, with D maybe TRBD1 (5 bases). Germline lookup yields CDR1 MDHEN and CDR2 SYDVKM. V lost 2 bases and J lost 4, with 20 bases in between. CDR3 length: 17 residues. The CDR3 sequence: CASSLSWVFDSIYGYTF. In DNA, the CDR3 is TGTGCCAGCAGTTTAAGTTGGGTCTTCGACAGCATCTATGGCTACACCTTC.

This clone was recorded only once. The chain links TRBV19 to TRBJ2-1; 9 bases match TRBD1. V lost 6 bases to trimming and J lost 6 bases; unmatched junction nucleotides: 9. The CDR3 contains 15 residues. CDR1 is LNHDA, CDR2 SQIVND, per germline (reference sequence). CDR3 in amino acids: CASSAGTGLFNEQFF. The CDR3 DNA is TGTGCCAGTAGCGCCGGGACAGGGCTTTTCAATGAGCAGTTCTTC. Full variable domain (remainder filled in from reference TRBV19 and TRBJ2-1): DGGITQSPKYLFRKEGQNVTLSCEQNLNHDAMYWYRQDPGQGLRLIYYSQIVNDFQKGDIAEGYSVSREKKESFPLTVTSAQKNPTAFYLCASSAGTGLFNEQFFGPGTRLTVL.

In DNA, the CDR3 is TGTGCCTGGAGATTCACTACAACATCCACAGATACGCAGTATTTT. Its protein is CAWRFTTTSTDTQYF. V usage is TRBV30 and J usage is TRBJ2-3, with unresolved D. Trimming shortened V by 3 bases and J by 2 bases, and 15 bases separated the two germline ends. CDR3 length: 15 residues. Germline V gives CDR1 GTSNPN, CDR2 SVGIG (reference sequence).

This chain uses TRBV28 with TRBJ1-2; D may be TRBD1 (6 bases). Germline CDR1 is MDHEN and CDR2 is SYDVKM. The V gene lost 2 bases and the J gene lost 13 bases, with 20 bases spanning the gap. There are 14 residues in the CDR3. The CDR3 region is CASSLPDRPGLGTF. The CDR3 coding sequence is TGTGCCAGCAGTTTACCGGACAGACCGGGGCTTGGCACCTTC.

A word on this clone: This sample includes further DNA sequences coding for the same CDR3. The J gene is TRBJ1-5, the V gene TRBV18; 9 nucleotides line up with TRBD1. CDR3 length equals 14 residues. CDR1 and CDR2 from the germline V gene are KGHSH and LQKENI. V lost 3 bases to trimming and J lost 4 bases; unmatched junction nucleotides: 1. The CDR3 sequence: CASSPGQGNQPQHF. CDR3 DNA sequence: TGTGCCAGCTCACCGGGACAGGGAAATCAGCCCCAGCATTTT.

V usage is TRBV9 and J usage is TRBJ2-3; weak D call: TRBD1 (5 bases). The CDR3 loop spans 15 amino acids. Trimming removed 3 bases from V and 5 bases from J, with 16 bases in between. Germline assignment: CDR1 SGDLS and CDR2 YYNGEE. The CDR3 DNA reads TGTGCCAGCAGCGATAGGGATTTAAGGGGAGATACGCAGTATTTT. Translated, it gives CASSDRDLRGDTQYF.

J is TRBJ2-7 and V is TRBV3-1 (or the pseudogene TRBV3-2), with a weak D call TRBD1 (6 bases). V lost 0 bases and J lost 4, with 16 bases in between. The V gene's germline CDR1 is LGHDT and CDR2 YNNKEL (reference sequence). CDR3 length: 16 amino acids. The CDR3 region is CASSQDRTALLYEQYF. Written as DNA, the CDR3 is TGTGCCAGCAGCCAAGACCGGACAGCGCTTCTTTACGAGCAGTACTTC.

The chain employs TRBV11-2 and TRBJ2-7, with a weak D call TRBD2 (5 bases). The CDR3 totals 14 residues. The V end lost 1 base, the J end lost 2 bases, and 9 bases lay between the germline ends. Germline V gene sequence: CDR1 SGHAT, CDR2 FQNNGV. The CDR3 DNA sequence: TGTGCCAGCAGCTTAGGAAGAGGGCCCTACGAGCAGTACTTC. Translating it yields CASSLGRGPYEQYF.

The gene calls are TRBV28 and TRBJ2-3; 8 bases are a match to TRBD2. This CDR3 has 17 amino acids. The V and J ends lost 2 bases and 1 base, in that order; junction bases with no gene match: 8. Germline V gives CDR1 MDHEN, CDR2 SYDVKM. Here the CDR3 reads CASSLEYAGGGTDTQYF. The CDR3, as DNA: TGTGCCAGCAGTTTAGAGTATGCGGGAGGAGGCACAGATACGCAGTATTTT.

The chain carries TRBV28 and TRBJ2-4; 9 positions agree with TRBD1. The junction had 7 bases not matched to a gene; V was cut back by 7 bases and J by 6 bases. CDR3 length: 14 residues. Germline V gene lookup returns CDR1 MDHEN and CDR2 SYDVKM. The CDR3 DNA reads TGTGCCAGCACCGATACAGGGGGCGGAAACATTCAGTACTTC. The encoded protein is CASTDTGGGNIQYF.

The CDR3 region has the DNA TGTGCCAGCAGCCACACCGGGACTAGCGGGAGTGACGAGCAGTACTTC. Translating it yields CASSHTGTSGSDEQYF. The V and J genes are TRBV4-2 and TRBJ2-7, with TRBD2 matching 14 bases. The CDR3 runs 16 residues. With 3 bases clipped from V and 5 bases from J, the junction kept 6 bases outside the gene matches. Germline V gene data show CDR1 as LGHNA and CDR2 as YNFKEQ.